These 5 T cell receptor beta chains were all obtained from the same sample, sequenced in a study of blood T cell repertoires in COVID-19. Method: immunoSEQ multiplex PCR; TCRdb's copy keeps in-frame clones and lacks some. The sample shows 81,000 or so clones, approximately 80% of them seen only once. The sample comprised peripheral blood. Receptor source: a human donor in a cohort sampled during active COVID-19.

This clone was recorded only once. The chain uses TRBV7-9 and TRBJ2-3; 10 positions match TRBD1. Per germline, CDR1 SEHNR and CDR2 FQNEAQ (reference sequence). The V segment lost 4 bases and the J segment 4 bases; nucleotides outside the gene matches: 5. The CDR3 contains 15 residues. The CDR3 here is CASSCWTGGPDTQYF. CDR3 bases: TGTGCCAGCAGCTGTTGGACAGGGGGACCAGATACGCAGTATTTT.

The rearrangement joins TRBV10-1 to TRBJ1-2; D gene ambiguous. Germline V CDR1 and CDR2: WNHNN, SYGVQD (reference sequence). The CDR3 runs 13 residues. Trimming stripped 3 bases from V and 3 bases from J, with 8 bases between. For the CDR3, the DNA is TGCGCCAGCAGTGAAAGGCAGGACTATGGCTACACCTTC. The encoded protein is CASSERQDYGYTF.

A remark on this clone: The identical CDR3 is also encoded by other nucleotide sequences in the sample. The chain uses TRBV19 and TRBJ2-1, with TRBD2 identical over 7 bases. The CDR3 loop spans 14 amino acids. Germline CDR1 is LNHDA and CDR2 is SQIVND (reference sequence). Trimming at V came to 3 bases and at J to 4 bases, leaving 3 bases not matched to a gene. Here the CDR3 reads CASSIGGDYNEQFF. CDR3 DNA: TGTGCCAGTAGTATTGGGGGGGATTACAATGAGCAGTTCTTC.

J is TRBJ2-3 and V is TRBV13, with TRBD2 matching 13 bases. Losses at the gene ends were 6 bases for V and 3 bases for J; bases not matched to a gene: 3. CDR1 and CDR2 (germline): PRHDT, FYEKMQ (reference sequence). The length of the CDR3 is 15 residues. The DNA of the CDR3 is TGTGCCAGCAGATCACTAGCGGGGGGGACAGATACGCAGTATTTT. It yields the protein CASRSLAGGTDTQYF.

This clone was detected a few times. The chain uses TRBV6-4 and TRBJ2-1; D may be TRBD2 (6 bases). The CDR3 contains 15 residues. CDR1 is MRHNA, CDR2 SNTAGT, per germline. The V gene lost 2 bases and the J gene lost 3 bases, with 11 bases spanning the gap. DNA for the CDR3: TGTGCCAGCAGTGACCGTAGCGGAATCTACAATGAGCAGTTCTTC. Translating it yields CASSDRSGIYNEQFF.